The present entry profiles one T cell receptor (beta chain) with its context. The source of the sample is a study of T cells expressing NK-cell markers. For the study at large: Sequencing covered eight donors, seven HCMV-seropositive and one seronegative.

UMIs were included in TCR beta cDNA generated by 5'RACE template switching. TCRdb derives one entry per CDR3 protein from the 5' RACE reads, leaving out DNA. This sample's table has some 410,000 distinct CDR3 sequences. The CDR3 is 16 amino acids. Germline CDR1 LGHNA, CDR2 YSLEER. The V gene is TRBV4-3, the J gene TRBJ2-1; the D call of TRBD1 rests on TCRdb alone, since no DNA is present to check it. This clonotype was sampled from a woman between 18 and 70 years old in good health. Sequencing used blood T cells: a sorted CD56 or NKG2C T cell subset, CD4+ or CD8+ T cells, or bulk PBMC T cells (not recorded which). The CDR3 here is CASSQGAGSSYNEQFF.